Following are 6 T cell receptor beta chains from one sample sequenced in a study of beta chain features in type 1 diabetes. Investigators reverse transcribed all isolated RNA, so they sequenced expressed TCRB transcripts. The protocol was immunoSEQ multiplex PCR, while the TCRdb copy is restricted to in-frame clones and leaves out a portion. This table has about 360,000 clones, roughly an eighth appearing once. The sequenced sample consisted of naive CD4+ T cells from blood. The origin of the receptors is a man between 18 and 29 years old in good health.

This clone showed up just a few times. The chain recombines TRBV28 with TRBJ2-3; weak D call: TRBD2 (7 bases). In germline, CDR1 is MDHEN, CDR2 SYDVKM. The CDR3 loop spans 15 amino acids. Trimming stripped 4 bases from V and 5 bases from J, with 16 bases between. CDR3 residues: CASSSYGGRRDTQYF. CDR3 DNA sequence: TGTGCCAGCAGTTCCTACGGGGGGCGGAGAGATACGCAGTATTTT.

This clone was found a few times. The genes are TRBV30 and TRBJ2-5, with D possibly TRBD2 on 6 matching bases. The V and J ends lost 5 bases and 3 bases respectively, with 10 bases between them. Germline loops: CDR1 GTSNPN, CDR2 SVGIG (reference sequence). The CDR3 has 12 amino acids. The CDR3 region has the DNA TGTGCCTGGGTGGGGGGAAAAGAGACCCAGTACTTC. Translation gives CAWVGGKETQYF. Full variable domain (outside the CDR3, taken from reference TRBV30 and TRBJ2-5): SQTIHQWPATLVQPVGSPLSLECTVEGTSNPNLYWYRQAAGRGLQLLFYSVGIGQISSEVPQNLSASRPQDRQFILSSKKLLLSDSGFYLCAWVGGKETQYFGPGTRLLVL.

This clone occurred many times. This sequence joins TRBV30 and TRBJ1-6; D is unclear. This CDR3 spans 13 amino acids. Germline values: CDR1 GTSNPN, CDR2 SVGIG (reference sequence). Trimming left V 6 bases short and J 10 bases short, with 16 bases between. CDR3 DNA sequence: TGTGCCTGCACTGGACTCCTGAGATCACCCCTCCACTTT. Encoded protein: CACTGLLRSPLHF.

V usage is TRBV10-3 and J usage is TRBJ1-3; perhaps TRBD1 as D (5 bases). Germline-derived CDR1 and CDR2 are ENHRY and SYGVKD. V lost 11 bases, J lost 0 bases, and 14 bases lay in between. The CDR3 consists of 14 residues. This CDR3 is CAVTTDSSGNTIYF. As DNA, the CDR3 is TGTGCCGTAACGACTGACAGCTCTGGAAACACCATATATTTT.

V usage is TRBV5-4 and J usage is TRBJ1-4; D may be TRBD1 (5 bases). The CDR3 contains 15 residues. With 3 bases removed from V and 4 bases from J, the gap between germline ends came to 13 bases. From germline, CDR1 is SGHNT and CDR2 YYREEE (reference sequence). The CDR3 here is CASSSGGRSNEKLFF. CDR3 nucleotide sequence: TGTGCCAGCAGCTCGGGGGGACGGAGTAATGAAAAACTGTTTTTT.

Only one count was recorded for this clone. The rearrangement joins TRBV28 to TRBJ2-7; 9 nucleotides line up with TRBD2. Unmatched junction bases numbered 18, after V lost 3 bases and J lost 6 bases. CDR1 MDHEN and CDR2 SYDVKM come from the germline V gene. The CDR3 has 18 residues. In DNA form, the CDR3 reads TGTGCCAGCAGTTTCTTTTGGACTAGCGAGCGCCACTATGGCGAGCAGTACTTC. As protein: CASSFFWTSERHYGEQYF.